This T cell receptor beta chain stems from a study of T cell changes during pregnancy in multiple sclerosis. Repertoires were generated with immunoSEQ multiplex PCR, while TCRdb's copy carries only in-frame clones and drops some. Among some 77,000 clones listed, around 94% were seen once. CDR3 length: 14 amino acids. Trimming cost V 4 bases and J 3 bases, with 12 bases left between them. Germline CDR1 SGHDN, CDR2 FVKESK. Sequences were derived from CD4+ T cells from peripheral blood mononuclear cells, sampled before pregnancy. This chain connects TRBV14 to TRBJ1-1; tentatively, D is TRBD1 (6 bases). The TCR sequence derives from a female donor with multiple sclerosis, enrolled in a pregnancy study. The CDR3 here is CASSPQGRDTEAFF. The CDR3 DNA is TGTGCCAGCAGCCCACAGGGTCGGGACACTGAAGCTTTCTTT. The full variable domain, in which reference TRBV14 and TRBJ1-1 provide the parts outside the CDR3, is EAGVTQFPSHSVIEKGQTVTLRCDPISGHDNLYWYRRVMGKEIKFLLHFVKESKQDESGMPNNRFLAERTGGTYSTLKVQPAELEDSGVYFCASSPQGRDTEAFFGQGTRLTVV.